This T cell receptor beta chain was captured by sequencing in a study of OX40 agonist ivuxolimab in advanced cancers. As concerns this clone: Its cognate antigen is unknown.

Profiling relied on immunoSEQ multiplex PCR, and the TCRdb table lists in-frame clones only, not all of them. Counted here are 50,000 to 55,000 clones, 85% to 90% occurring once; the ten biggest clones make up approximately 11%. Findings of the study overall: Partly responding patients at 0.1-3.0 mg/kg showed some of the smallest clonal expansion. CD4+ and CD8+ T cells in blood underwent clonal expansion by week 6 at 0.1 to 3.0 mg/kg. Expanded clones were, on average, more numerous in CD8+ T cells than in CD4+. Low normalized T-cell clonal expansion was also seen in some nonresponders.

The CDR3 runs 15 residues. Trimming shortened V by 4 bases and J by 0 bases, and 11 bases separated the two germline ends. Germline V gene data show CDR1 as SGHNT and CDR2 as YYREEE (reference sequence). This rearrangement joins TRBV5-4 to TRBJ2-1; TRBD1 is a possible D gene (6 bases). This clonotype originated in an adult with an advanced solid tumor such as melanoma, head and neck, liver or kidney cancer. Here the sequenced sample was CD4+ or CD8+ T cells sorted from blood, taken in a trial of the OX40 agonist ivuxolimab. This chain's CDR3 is CASSPDRSSYNEQFF. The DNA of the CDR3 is TGTGCCAGCAGCCCTGACAGGAGCTCCTACAATGAGCAGTTCTTC.